These T cell receptor beta chains were read from a single sample in a study of cytomegalovirus exposure and HLA in healthy donors. Clones were sequenced by immunoSEQ multiplex PCR, and TCRdb holds only the in-frame ones, with some missing. The sample holds under 200,000 clones, roughly 80% seen once. Sequenced material: PBMCs. These receptor sequences come from a woman under 30 in good health and CMV-seronegative. The CDR3 runs from the conserved cysteine through the conserved F or W. The D gene is left open where the match is weak. For some rows the clone size is stated as once, few or many, or as a class when expanded; others skip it.

d_call: -; j_call: TRBJ1-1; clone_size: -; v_call: TRBV29-1; cdr3_nt: TGCAGCGTTGAAGATCAGGGGAGCACTGAAGCTTTCTTT; cdr3_aa: CSVEDQGSTEAFF
d_call: -; j_call: TRBJ1-2; clone_size: -; v_call: TRBV11-2; cdr3_nt: TGTGCCAGCAGCTGGGTCCAGGGAGGGTACACCTTC; cdr3_aa: CASSWVQGGYTF
d_call: TRBD2; j_call: TRBJ2-6; clone_size: -; v_call: TRBV7-9; cdr3_nt: TGTGCCAGCGACCAGCAGGGACTAGCGGGAGATCCTGGGGCCAACGTCCTGACTTTC; cdr3_aa: CASDQQGLAGDPGANVLTF
d_call: -; j_call: TRBJ1-2; clone_size: -; v_call: TRBV6-1; cdr3_nt: TGTGCCAGCAGTGAACCCAGCAGGCCTGGCGAAGGGGGTGGCTACACCTTC; cdr3_aa: CASSEPSRPGEGGGYTF
d_call: -; j_call: TRBJ2-4; clone_size: once; v_call: TRBV21-1; cdr3_nt: TGTGCCAGCGGGACAGGCTTAGCCAAAAACATTCAGTACTTC; cdr3_aa: CASGTGLAKNIQYF
d_call: -; j_call: TRBJ2-1; clone_size: -; v_call: TRBV7-8; cdr3_nt: TGTGCCAGCAAACCCCAAGCGGACTACAATGAGCAGTTCTTC; cdr3_aa: CASKPQADYNEQFF
d_call: -; j_call: TRBJ1-1; clone_size: -; v_call: TRBV30; cdr3_nt: TGTGCCTGGAGTGTAAGCCAGGGGACTGAAGCTTTCTTT; cdr3_aa: CAWSVSQGTEAFF
d_call: -; j_call: TRBJ2-5; clone_size: -; v_call: TRBV6-5; cdr3_nt: TGTGCCAGCACCCAGGGATTCCAAGAGACCCAGTACTTC; cdr3_aa: CASTQGFQETQYF
d_call: -; j_call: TRBJ2-1; clone_size: -; v_call: TRBV2; cdr3_nt: TGTGCCAGCAGTCCCGGACAGCCTAACTACAATGAGCAGTTCTTC; cdr3_aa: CASSPGQPNYNEQFF
d_call: TRBD2; j_call: TRBJ2-3; clone_size: -; v_call: TRBV6-4; cdr3_nt: TGTGCCAGCATCGACCCCCCTCGAGCATCTAGCGGTCGCACAGATACGCAGTATTTT; cdr3_aa: CASIDPPRASSGRTDTQYF
d_call: -; j_call: TRBJ2-4; clone_size: -; v_call: TRBV5-1; cdr3_nt: TGCGCCAGCAGCCCGACGGGATATCACATTCAGTACTTC; cdr3_aa: CASSPTGYHIQYF
d_call: -; j_call: TRBJ1-1; clone_size: -; v_call: TRBV10-2; cdr3_nt: TGCGCCAGCAGTGAGTCGACGACATATCCGAACACTGAAGCTTTCTTT; cdr3_aa: CASSESTTYPNTEAFF
d_call: TRBD1; j_call: TRBJ1-3; clone_size: -; v_call: TRBV12-5; cdr3_nt: TGTGCTAGTGGTTTTAGGACAGGGAGGTCAAACACCATATATTTT; cdr3_aa: CASGFRTGRSNTIYF
d_call: TRBD1; j_call: TRBJ1-2; clone_size: -; v_call: TRBV19; cdr3_nt: TGTGCCAGTAGTCCAGGACAGGGGGCTTGGGGCTACACCTTC; cdr3_aa: CASSPGQGAWGYTF
d_call: -; j_call: TRBJ1-1; clone_size: few; v_call: TRBV30; cdr3_nt: TGTGCCTGGATGGACATGGGGAACACTGAAGCTTTCTTT; cdr3_aa: CAWMDMGNTEAFF
d_call: -; j_call: TRBJ2-1; clone_size: -; v_call: TRBV28; cdr3_nt: TGTGCCAGCAGTCAGACGTCACAGTTGTACAATGAGCAGTTCTTC; cdr3_aa: CASSQTSQLYNEQFF
d_call: -; j_call: TRBJ2-5; clone_size: -; v_call: TRBV15; cdr3_nt: TGTGCCACCAGCAGAGGTGAGAATCTGCGGCAAGAGACCCAGTACTTC; cdr3_aa: CATSRGENLRQETQYF
d_call: -; j_call: TRBJ1-4; clone_size: -; v_call: TRBV19; cdr3_nt: TGTGCCAGTAGTATACGGACAAGGAATGAAAAACTGTTTTTT; cdr3_aa: CASSIRTRNEKLFF
d_call: -; j_call: TRBJ2-3; clone_size: few; v_call: TRBV15; cdr3_nt: TGTGCCACCAGCAGAGATAGAGGAGATACGCAGTATTTT; cdr3_aa: CATSRDRGDTQYF
d_call: -; j_call: TRBJ1-1; clone_size: -; v_call: TRBV30; cdr3_nt: TGTGCCTGGAGTGCTACAGGGGAAGCTTTCTTT; cdr3_aa: CAWSATGEAFF
d_call: TRBD2; j_call: TRBJ2-5; clone_size: once; v_call: TRBV28; cdr3_nt: TGTGCCAGCAGTTTAACCGGTCGGTCAGGGGACCCCTTCGGGGGGGAGCAGTACTTC; cdr3_aa: CASSLTGRSGDPFGGEQYF
d_call: TRBD1; j_call: TRBJ1-3; clone_size: -; v_call: TRBV4-3; cdr3_nt: TGCGCCAGCAGCCGTGACAGGGGCGGCTCTGGAAACACCATATATTTT; cdr3_aa: CASSRDRGGSGNTIYF
d_call: -; j_call: TRBJ2-5; clone_size: -; v_call: TRBV25-1; cdr3_nt: TGTGCCAGCAGTGAGTCTAGTGTACTACGAGAGACCCAGTACTTC; cdr3_aa: CASSESSVLRETQYF
d_call: TRBD2; j_call: TRBJ2-1; clone_size: -; v_call: TRBV6-1; cdr3_nt: TGTGCCAGCAGTGAAGCGGCAGCGGGAGTTTACAGATCCTACAATGAGCAGTTCTTC; cdr3_aa: CASSEAAAGVYRSYNEQFF
d_call: -; j_call: TRBJ1-1; clone_size: few; v_call: TRBV7-6; cdr3_nt: TGTGCCAGCAGCTTAGAAACGGGTGGGACTGAAGCTTTCTTT; cdr3_aa: CASSLETGGTEAFF
d_call: -; j_call: TRBJ2-7; clone_size: -; v_call: TRBV30; cdr3_nt: TGTGCCTGGACAGGGAAGGACTCCTACGAGCAGTACTTC; cdr3_aa: CAWTGKDSYEQYF
d_call: TRBD2; j_call: TRBJ2-5; clone_size: -; v_call: TRBV4-3; cdr3_nt: TGCGCCAGCAGCCAAGGGACTAGCGGGAGGGTTATAGGGACCCAGTACTTC; cdr3_aa: CASSQGTSGRVIGTQYF
d_call: TRBD1; j_call: TRBJ1-6; clone_size: few; v_call: TRBV18; cdr3_nt: TGTGCCAGCTCACCACCGGGACAGGCCCTGACCCTCCACTTT; cdr3_aa: CASSPPGQALTLHF
d_call: -; j_call: TRBJ2-5; clone_size: -; v_call: TRBV11-3; cdr3_nt: TGTGCCAGCAGCTCCCCCGCGTCGAGGAGGGAGACCCAGTACTTC; cdr3_aa: CASSSPASRRETQYF
d_call: -; j_call: TRBJ1-1; clone_size: few; v_call: TRBV15; cdr3_nt: TGTGCCACCAGCCAAAGGGGGGGAACTGAAGCTTTCTTT; cdr3_aa: CATSQRGGTEAFF
d_call: -; j_call: TRBJ1-2; clone_size: once; v_call: TRBV25-1; cdr3_nt: TGTGCCAGCAGTGCTTCTTCCGGGACACACTATGGCTACACCTTC; cdr3_aa: CASSASSGTHYGYTF
d_call: -; j_call: TRBJ2-5; clone_size: -; v_call: TRBV10-1; cdr3_nt: TGCGCCAGCAGTGAGTCAAGCGGCCGGGAGCGGACCCAGTACTTC; cdr3_aa: CASSESSGRERTQYF
d_call: -; j_call: TRBJ1-1; clone_size: few; v_call: TRBV2; cdr3_nt: TGTGCCAGCAACCTGATCGGCAGGGACACTGAAGCTTTCTTT; cdr3_aa: CASNLIGRDTEAFF
d_call: TRBD2; j_call: TRBJ2-5; clone_size: once; v_call: TRBV2; cdr3_nt: TGTGCCAGCGGGCTTACTAGCGGGTTGAAGACCCAGTACTTC; cdr3_aa: CASGLTSGLKTQYF
d_call: -; j_call: TRBJ2-1; clone_size: -; v_call: TRBV5-1; cdr3_nt: TGCGCCAGCAGCTTGGTCCAGGGGTCCTACAATGAGCAGTTCTTC; cdr3_aa: CASSLVQGSYNEQFF
d_call: -; j_call: TRBJ2-1; clone_size: once; v_call: TRBV7-8; cdr3_nt: TGTGCCAGCAGCTCCAGCGCCCATGAGCAGTTCTTC; cdr3_aa: CASSSSAHEQFF
d_call: TRBD1; j_call: TRBJ1-3; clone_size: -; v_call: TRBV4-1; cdr3_nt: TGCGCCAGCAGCCAAGATCCGGCAGGGGGCGCCTCTGGAAACACCATATATTTT; cdr3_aa: CASSQDPAGGASGNTIYF
d_call: -; j_call: TRBJ1-2; clone_size: -; v_call: TRBV28; cdr3_nt: TGTGCCAGCAGCCTATTAACCGGGGGAACGGGAGGCTACACCTTC; cdr3_aa: CASSLLTGGTGGYTF
d_call: TRBD2; j_call: TRBJ2-1; clone_size: -; v_call: TRBV4-3; cdr3_nt: TGCGCCAGCAGCCAGGCGCCTAGCGGGAGCCGTTACAATGAGCAGTTCTTC; cdr3_aa: CASSQAPSGSRYNEQFF
d_call: -; j_call: TRBJ1-1; clone_size: -; v_call: TRBV28; cdr3_nt: TGTGCCAGCAGTGCCGGAGGGCTTCTTGCCCTGAACACTGAAGCTTTCTTT; cdr3_aa: CASSAGGLLALNTEAFF
d_call: -; j_call: TRBJ2-1; clone_size: -; v_call: TRBV2; cdr3_nt: TGTGCCAGCAGTGATCAGGGGAGAGGTAGCAATGAGCAGTTCTTC; cdr3_aa: CASSDQGRGSNEQFF
d_call: -; j_call: TRBJ2-6; clone_size: -; v_call: TRBV7-8; cdr3_nt: TGTGCCAGCAGCTCTCGACAGGGTAGCGGTAGGGCCAACGTCCTGACTTTC; cdr3_aa: CASSSRQGSGRANVLTF
d_call: -; j_call: TRBJ1-4; clone_size: few; v_call: TRBV11-3; cdr3_nt: TGTGCCAGCAGCGCGGTTTATGAAAAACTGTTTTTT; cdr3_aa: CASSAVYEKLFF
d_call: TRBD2; j_call: TRBJ2-1; clone_size: once; v_call: TRBV6-5; cdr3_nt: TGTGCCAGCAGTTACGCTAGCGGGGGCTCCTACAATGAGCAGTTCTTC; cdr3_aa: CASSYASGGSYNEQFF
d_call: -; j_call: TRBJ1-1; clone_size: -; v_call: TRBV6-5; cdr3_nt: TGTGCCAGCAGTTACTCGGGAGCCATGAACACTGAAGCTTTCTTT; cdr3_aa: CASSYSGAMNTEAFF
d_call: TRBD2; j_call: TRBJ2-1; clone_size: few; v_call: TRBV10-1; cdr3_nt: TGCGCCAGCAGTGCTAGCGGGAGGGCCCGGTGGAATGAGCAGTTCTTC; cdr3_aa: CASSASGRARWNEQFF
d_call: TRBD1; j_call: TRBJ1-4; clone_size: -; v_call: TRBV6-5; cdr3_nt: TGTGCCAGCAGTTACTCTAACAGGGGAGTGAATGAAAAACTGTTTTTT; cdr3_aa: CASSYSNRGVNEKLFF
d_call: -; j_call: TRBJ2-3; clone_size: -; v_call: TRBV27; cdr3_nt: TGTGCCAGCAGGTCCGAAGGGGGGGTGGGGCAGTATTTT; cdr3_aa: CASRSEGGVGQYF
d_call: TRBD1; j_call: TRBJ2-7; clone_size: -; v_call: TRBV7-9; cdr3_nt: TGTGCCAGCAGTCACGGGACAGTCGGCCACGAGCAGTACTTC; cdr3_aa: CASSHGTVGHEQYF
d_call: -; j_call: TRBJ2-1; clone_size: -; v_call: TRBV19; cdr3_nt: TGTGCCAGTAGTTCCACAGGTTACAATGAGCAGTTCTTC; cdr3_aa: CASSSTGYNEQFF
d_call: -; j_call: TRBJ1-5; clone_size: -; v_call: TRBV30; cdr3_nt: TGTGCCTGGAAGACAGGTAACAATCAGCCCCAGCATTTT; cdr3_aa: CAWKTGNNQPQHF
d_call: TRBD2; j_call: TRBJ2-2; clone_size: -; v_call: TRBV28; cdr3_nt: TGTGCCAGCAGTGATCGGACTAGCGGGGAAACCGGGGAGCTGTTTTTT; cdr3_aa: CASSDRTSGETGELFF
d_call: TRBD1; j_call: TRBJ2-1; clone_size: few; v_call: TRBV7-2; cdr3_nt: TGTGCCAGCAGATTACCGGGACAGAACTACAATGAGCAGTTCTTC; cdr3_aa: CASRLPGQNYNEQFF
d_call: -; j_call: TRBJ1-3; clone_size: -; v_call: TRBV28; cdr3_nt: TGTGCCAGCAGTTCACCAGAACCCAGGGGATCCGGAAACACCATATATTTT; cdr3_aa: CASSSPEPRGSGNTIYF